Listed here are 32 T cell receptor beta chains from one sample, sequenced in a study of early T cells in non-severe SARS-CoV-2 infection. TCRdb reprocessed the 5' RACE reads via MiXCR and lists one record per CDR3 protein. The table has about 89,000 distinct CDR3 sequences, approximately 14% seen once. The sequenced sample consisted of whole blood. All receptors come from an adult who was a healthcare worker with PCR-confirmed SARS-CoV-2 infection or an uninfected control (not recorded which).

This clonotype was seen only a few times. V and J are TRBV29-1 and TRBJ1-2; tentatively, D is TRBD1 (5 bases). The V and J ends lost 1 base and 7 bases respectively, with 16 bases between them. The CDR3 covers 14 residues. Germline lookup yields CDR1 SQVTM and CDR2 ANQGSEA. CDR3 nucleotide sequence: TGCAGCGTTGAAGTGGCTGGGGGAATGGGTGGCTACACCTTC. Residues: CSVEVAGGMGGYTF.

This clonotype was recorded a few times. Germline and junction disagree at one end, which may indicate a read error. The chain combines TRBV29-1 with TRBJ1-2; TRBD1 aligns across 9 bases. The germline V gene has CDR1 SQVTM and CDR2 ANQGSEA. This CDR3 has 11 amino acids. The CDR3 DNA is TGCAGCGTTAGACAGGGGGAATCCCGACGCTTC. Translating it yields CSVRQGESRRF.

This clonotype appeared many times. The chain links TRBV3-1 to TRBJ2-2; D not resolved. In germline, CDR1 is LGHDT, CDR2 YNNKEL (reference sequence). Deletions cut 0 bases from V and 7 bases from J, with 9 bases between. The CDR3 sequence is 14 residues long. CDR3 nucleotide sequence: TGTGCCAGCAGCCAAGATGGGATGCGCGGGGAGCTGTTTTTT. This codes for CASSQDGMRGELFF.

This clonotype appeared a few times. The chain uses TRBV20-1 and TRBJ2-1, with 7 nucleotides matching TRBD1. V trimming: 1 base; J trimming: 5 bases; junction bases outside the gene matches: 11. Germline CDR1 and CDR2: DFQATT and SNEGSKA (reference sequence). This CDR3 is built from 16 residues. CDR3 amino acids: CSARVHWGTADNEQFF. The CDR3 DNA sequence: TGCAGTGCTAGAGTACACTGGGGGACAGCTGACAATGAGCAGTTCTTC.

This rearrangement joins TRBV14 to TRBJ2-5; D unclear. V dropped 1 base and J dropped 3 bases, with 12 bases sitting between them. Germline CDR1 SGHDN, CDR2 FVKESK. This CDR3 has 15 amino acids. The CDR3 region is CASSQVSSLEETQYF. In nucleotides, the CDR3 is TGTGCCAGCAGCCAAGTTTCCAGCCTAGAAGAGACCCAGTACTTC.

Many counts were recorded for this clonotype. CDR3 sequence: CSAEVSLGELFF. CDR3 DNA sequence: TGCAGCGCTGAGGTTTCTTTGGGGGAGCTGTTTTTT. The rearrangement links TRBV29-1 to TRBJ2-2; D not certain. Germline V gene lookup returns CDR1 SQVTM and CDR2 ANQGSEA. V dropped 7 bases and J dropped 8 bases, with 14 bases sitting between them. The length of the CDR3 is 12 residues.

This clonotype was found a few times. This chain connects TRBV15 to TRBJ1-1; D gene ambiguous. The V and J ends lost 7 bases and 6 bases respectively, with 12 bases between them. The CDR3 length is 12 residues. Germline-derived CDR1 and CDR2 are LNHNV and YYDKDF (reference sequence). The CDR3 nucleotides read TGTGCCACCAAATCCGGGAGCCCTGAAGCTTTCTTT. Translation: CATKSGSPEAFF.

J is TRBJ2-2 and V is TRBV4-1; no definite D call. This CDR3 contains 14 residues. Trimming pared 1 base from V and 1 base from J, leaving 4 bases between. Germline V gene lookup returns CDR1 MGHRA and CDR2 YSYEKL. CDR3 region: CASSQGENTGELFF. In DNA form, the CDR3 reads TGCGCCAGCAGCCAAGGAGAGAACACCGGGGAGCTGTTTTTT.

This sequence joins TRBV5-1 and TRBJ2-5; the D gene is possibly TRBD1 (5 bases). Per germline, CDR1 SGHRS and CDR2 YFSETQ. This CDR3 comprises 16 residues. Trimming removed 5 bases from V and 5 bases from J, with 22 bases in between. This CDR3 reads CASSFRVGPVGETQYF. The CDR3 DNA sequence: TGCGCCAGCAGTTTCAGGGTGGGGCCGGTCGGCGAGACCCAGTACTTC.

In this sample, this clonotype turned up a few times. The chain is built from TRBV7-2 and TRBJ2-2, with D tentatively TRBD1 (6 bases). This CDR3 region has 14 residues. Germline CDR1 is SGHTA and CDR2 is FQGNSA. V was cut by 0 bases and J by 6 bases, with 8 bases left in between. CDR3 nucleotide sequence: TGTGCCAGCAGCTTAGCGCACAGGGCCGGGGAGCTGTTTTTT. It encodes CASSLAHRAGELFF.

This CDR3 is CASSPGTSGGLWFF. The CDR3 region has the DNA TGTGCCAGCAGTCCGGGGACTAGCGGGGGGCTTTGGTTCTTC. V usage is TRBV27 and J usage is TRBJ2-1, with 15 bases aligning to TRBD2. The CDR3 extends over 14 amino acids. Trimming took 5 bases from V and 15 from J; bases not matched to a gene: 8. CDR1 MNHEY and CDR2 SMNVEV come from the germline V gene (reference sequence).

This clonotype has just a few counts. The chain joins TRBV5-1 to TRBJ2-3; D is undetermined. V lost 2 bases and J lost 0, with 10 bases in between. The CDR3 spans 15 residues. The germline V gene encodes CDR1 SGHRS and CDR2 YFSETQ. As DNA, the CDR3 is TGCGCCAGCAGCTTAAAACTAAGTAGCACAGATACGCAGTATTTT. Amino acids: CASSLKLSSTDTQYF.

The table lists this clonotype with many counts. The CDR3 reads CASSAGQTVFSNYGYTF. For the CDR3, the DNA is TGTGCCAGCAGCGCCGGACAGACTGTTTTTTCTAACTATGGCTACACCTTC. The chain carries TRBV9 and TRBJ1-2; maybe TRBD1 (6 bases). The V gene lost 3 bases and the J gene lost 0 bases, with 18 bases spanning the gap. There are 17 residues in the CDR3. Germline V lookup: CDR1 SGDLS, CDR2 YYNGEE. Full variable domain (rest looked up from reference TRBV9 and TRBJ1-2): DSGVTQTPKHLITATGQRVTLRCSPRSGDLSVYWYQQSLDQGLQFLIQYYNGEERAKGNILERFSAQQFPDLHSELNLSSLELGDSALYFCASSAGQTVFSNYGYTFGSGTRLTVV.

J is TRBJ2-7 and V is TRBV2; D might be TRBD2 (5 bases). There are 12 residues in the CDR3. Germline V gives CDR1 SNHLY, CDR2 FYNNEI. The germline V and J ends were trimmed by 4 bases and 4 bases, with 8 bases remaining between them. The CDR3 sequence is CASSGLLYEQYV. DNA for the CDR3: TGTGCCAGCAGTGGACTATTATACGAGCAGTACGTC.

This clonotype was observed many times. This chain links TRBV2 with TRBJ1-5, with no clear D. The CDR3 is 14 residues long. V was clipped by 6 bases and J by 0 bases, with 9 bases between them. Looked up from germline, CDR1 is SNHLY and CDR2 is FYNNEI. CDR3 in DNA: TGTGCCAGCAGACTAGGCTATAGCAATCAGCCCCAGCATTTT. Amino acid sequence: CASRLGYSNQPQHF.

CDR3 coding DNA: TGTGCCAGCAGCCCCAGACTAGCGGGGGCCATGCCATTCTACAATGAGCAGTTCTTC. This gives the protein CASSPRLAGAMPFYNEQFF. The V gene is TRBV12-3 or TRBV12-4, the J gene TRBJ2-1; 12 bases are shared with TRBD2. The CDR3 consists of 19 residues. V lost 6 bases, J lost 3 bases, and 15 bases stayed unmatched.

V gene TRBV6-2 or TRBV6-3 combines with J gene TRBJ1-1; 7 nucleotides agree with TRBD1. The ends lost 5 bases at V and 10 bases at J; junction bases unmatched: 10. Germline V gene data show CDR1 as MNHEY and CDR2 as SVGEGT. The CDR3 is 13 amino acids. The CDR3 reads CASSPGQVVAAFF. CDR3 in DNA: TGTGCCAGCAGTCCAGGACAGGTCGTCGCAGCTTTCTTT.

The chain combines TRBV20-1 with TRBJ2-3; tentative D call: TRBD2 (5 bases). The V and J ends lost 2 bases and 6 bases respectively, with 21 bases between them. The CDR3 totals 16 residues. Germline V gene sequence: CDR1 DFQATT, CDR2 SNEGSKA (reference sequence). The CDR3 loop is CSARRGYTPLVDTQYF. CDR3 nucleotide sequence: TGCAGTGCTAGACGGGGTTACACCCCTTTGGTCGATACGCAGTATTTT.

The chain recombines TRBV7-3 with TRBJ2-2; tentative D call: TRBD2 (5 bases). CDR1 is SGHTA, CDR2 FQGTGA, per germline. CDR3 length: 16 amino acids. V gave up 5 bases and J gave up 2 bases, with 15 bases separating them. The CDR3 DNA is TGTGCCAGCAGCCCACTAGGGCAGTCCAACACCGGGGAGCTGTTTTTT. Its protein is CASSPLGQSNTGELFF.

This chain uses TRBV6-6 with TRBJ2-2, with 7 bases lining up with TRBD2. V was pared by 6 bases and J by 7 bases, with 8 bases of the junction left unmatched. The germline V gene encodes CDR1 MNHNY and CDR2 SVGAGI (reference sequence). The CDR3 contains 14 residues. CDR3 residues: CASSLRGGSGELFF. The CDR3 DNA reads TGTGCCAGCAGCCTACGGGGCGGGAGCGGGGAGCTGTTTTTT.

The CDR3 coding sequence is TGCAGCGCCGGGACCGTCAGGAAAAACAATGAGCAGTTCTTC. The encoded protein is CSAGTVRKNNEQFF. The V call is TRBV29-1, the J call TRBJ2-1; either TRBD1 or TRBD2 may fit D (5 bases each). CDR3 size: 14 residues. The V gene's germline CDR1 is SQVTM and CDR2 ANQGSEA. V was cut by 7 bases and J by 5 bases, with 18 bases left in between.

This clonotype came up a few times. The rearrangement uses TRBV29-1 and TRBJ1-2; 9 nucleotides align to TRBD1. The CDR3 runs to 13 residues. Germline CDR1 reads SQVTM; CDR2 reads ANQGSEA. The trim removed 8 bases at V and 4 bases at J, leaving 8 bases unmatched. The CDR3 DNA follows: TGCAGCTTTTCTACAGGGGGCAGCTATGGCTACACCTTC. It is translated as CSFSTGGSYGYTF.

This sequence joins TRBV30 and TRBJ2-3; 9 bases are shared with TRBD2. From germline, CDR1 is GTSNPN and CDR2 SVGIG (reference sequence). The J segment lost 2 bases and the V segment lost 6 bases, leaving 3 bases of the junction unmatched. The CDR3 contains 13 residues. CDR3 bases: TGTGCCTGTAGCGGGGGATACACAGATACGCAGTATTTT. This gives the protein CACSGGYTDTQYF.

The table lists this clonotype with a few counts. The J gene is TRBJ2-1, the V gene TRBV5-1, with 7 bases that match TRBD1. The CDR3 spans 13 residues. CDR1 SGHRS and CDR2 YFSETQ come from the germline V gene. The junction had 4 bases not matched to a gene; V was cut back by 4 bases and J by 6 bases. DNA of the CDR3: TGCGCCAGCAGCCCCGGGACAGTCAATGAGCAGTTCTTC. Translation gives CASSPGTVNEQFF.

V usage is TRBV24-1 and J usage is TRBJ2-3; D is possibly TRBD1 (6 bases). The CDR3 runs 16 residues. V dropped 3 bases and J dropped 6 bases, with 18 bases sitting between them. Germline CDR1 reads KGHDR; CDR2 reads SFDVKD. CDR3 residues: CATSDTATGGRDTQYF. CDR3 DNA sequence: TGTGCCACCAGTGATACTGCGACAGGAGGTCGTGATACGCAGTATTTT.

The chain has TRBV6-6 and TRBJ2-7; 9 bases line up with TRBD1. The germline V gene encodes CDR1 MNHNY and CDR2 SVGAGI (reference sequence). This CDR3 has 15 residues. Trimming cost V 6 bases and J 0 bases; bases outside gene matches: 6. CDR3 DNA sequence: TGTGCCAGCAGCTCCGGGACAGGGTCCTCCTACGAGCAGTACGTC. It encodes CASSSGTGSSYEQYV.

This clonotype was detected many times. This chain uses TRBV5-5 with TRBJ2-2, with 12 bases identical to TRBD2. The V gene's germline CDR1 is SGHKS and CDR2 YYEKEE (reference sequence). Germline trimming cut 4 bases from V and 0 bases from J; bases unmatched to any gene: 4. The CDR3 is 17 amino acids. The CDR3 region is CASSPRTSGTNTGELFF. The CDR3 bases are TGTGCCAGCAGCCCGCGGACTAGCGGGACGAACACCGGGGAGCTGTTTTTT.

This clonotype was recorded a few times. The chain joins TRBV5-6 to TRBJ1-2; D is unresolved. There are 14 residues in the CDR3. Germline CDR1 SGHDT, CDR2 YYEEEE. V gave up 5 bases and J gave up 8 bases, with 19 bases separating them. CDR3 region: CASSPSGLFYGYTF. CDR3 in DNA: TGTGCCAGCAGTCCATCCGGTCTTTTCTACGGCTACACCTTC.

The genes are TRBV5-4 and TRBJ2-3, with a possible D match to TRBD2 (6 bases). The CDR3 loop spans 14 amino acids. Trimming stripped 2 bases from V and 0 bases from J, with 7 bases between. Germline V gene sequence: CDR1 SGHNT, CDR2 YYREEE (reference sequence). The CDR3 sequence: CASSFGLSTDTQYF. In nucleotides, the CDR3 is TGTGCCAGCAGCTTCGGACTAAGCACAGATACGCAGTATTTT.

At least ten counts were recorded for this clonotype. The chain combines TRBV3-1 with TRBJ2-2; D uncertain. CDR1 is LGHDT and CDR2 is YNNKEL in the germline V gene (reference sequence). This CDR3 has 12 residues. Trimming removed 6 bases from V and 0 bases from J, with 2 bases in between. The CDR3 reads CASRANTGELFF. The CDR3 bases are TGTGCCAGCAGGGCGAACACCGGGGAGCTGTTTTTT.

The chain recombines TRBV28 with TRBJ1-2, with D possibly TRBD1 on 5 matching bases. Deletions cut 3 bases from V and 8 bases from J, with 16 bases between. The CDR3 has 14 amino acids. Germline loops: CDR1 MDHEN, CDR2 SYDVKM. The CDR3 nucleotides read TGTGCCAGCAGTTTTGGGGCCTCTCTGGGCGGCTACACCTTC. This translates into CASSFGASLGGYTF.

This rearrangement joins TRBV27 to TRBJ1-3; D uncertain. The length of the CDR3 is 16 residues. The germline V gene has CDR1 MNHEY and CDR2 SMNVEV (reference sequence). The V end lost 4 bases, the J end lost 0 bases, and 13 bases lay between the germline ends. The CDR3 protein is CASSSAGPSSGNTIYF. The CDR3 DNA follows: TGTGCCAGCAGTTCCGCAGGTCCAAGCTCTGGAAACACCATATATTTT.